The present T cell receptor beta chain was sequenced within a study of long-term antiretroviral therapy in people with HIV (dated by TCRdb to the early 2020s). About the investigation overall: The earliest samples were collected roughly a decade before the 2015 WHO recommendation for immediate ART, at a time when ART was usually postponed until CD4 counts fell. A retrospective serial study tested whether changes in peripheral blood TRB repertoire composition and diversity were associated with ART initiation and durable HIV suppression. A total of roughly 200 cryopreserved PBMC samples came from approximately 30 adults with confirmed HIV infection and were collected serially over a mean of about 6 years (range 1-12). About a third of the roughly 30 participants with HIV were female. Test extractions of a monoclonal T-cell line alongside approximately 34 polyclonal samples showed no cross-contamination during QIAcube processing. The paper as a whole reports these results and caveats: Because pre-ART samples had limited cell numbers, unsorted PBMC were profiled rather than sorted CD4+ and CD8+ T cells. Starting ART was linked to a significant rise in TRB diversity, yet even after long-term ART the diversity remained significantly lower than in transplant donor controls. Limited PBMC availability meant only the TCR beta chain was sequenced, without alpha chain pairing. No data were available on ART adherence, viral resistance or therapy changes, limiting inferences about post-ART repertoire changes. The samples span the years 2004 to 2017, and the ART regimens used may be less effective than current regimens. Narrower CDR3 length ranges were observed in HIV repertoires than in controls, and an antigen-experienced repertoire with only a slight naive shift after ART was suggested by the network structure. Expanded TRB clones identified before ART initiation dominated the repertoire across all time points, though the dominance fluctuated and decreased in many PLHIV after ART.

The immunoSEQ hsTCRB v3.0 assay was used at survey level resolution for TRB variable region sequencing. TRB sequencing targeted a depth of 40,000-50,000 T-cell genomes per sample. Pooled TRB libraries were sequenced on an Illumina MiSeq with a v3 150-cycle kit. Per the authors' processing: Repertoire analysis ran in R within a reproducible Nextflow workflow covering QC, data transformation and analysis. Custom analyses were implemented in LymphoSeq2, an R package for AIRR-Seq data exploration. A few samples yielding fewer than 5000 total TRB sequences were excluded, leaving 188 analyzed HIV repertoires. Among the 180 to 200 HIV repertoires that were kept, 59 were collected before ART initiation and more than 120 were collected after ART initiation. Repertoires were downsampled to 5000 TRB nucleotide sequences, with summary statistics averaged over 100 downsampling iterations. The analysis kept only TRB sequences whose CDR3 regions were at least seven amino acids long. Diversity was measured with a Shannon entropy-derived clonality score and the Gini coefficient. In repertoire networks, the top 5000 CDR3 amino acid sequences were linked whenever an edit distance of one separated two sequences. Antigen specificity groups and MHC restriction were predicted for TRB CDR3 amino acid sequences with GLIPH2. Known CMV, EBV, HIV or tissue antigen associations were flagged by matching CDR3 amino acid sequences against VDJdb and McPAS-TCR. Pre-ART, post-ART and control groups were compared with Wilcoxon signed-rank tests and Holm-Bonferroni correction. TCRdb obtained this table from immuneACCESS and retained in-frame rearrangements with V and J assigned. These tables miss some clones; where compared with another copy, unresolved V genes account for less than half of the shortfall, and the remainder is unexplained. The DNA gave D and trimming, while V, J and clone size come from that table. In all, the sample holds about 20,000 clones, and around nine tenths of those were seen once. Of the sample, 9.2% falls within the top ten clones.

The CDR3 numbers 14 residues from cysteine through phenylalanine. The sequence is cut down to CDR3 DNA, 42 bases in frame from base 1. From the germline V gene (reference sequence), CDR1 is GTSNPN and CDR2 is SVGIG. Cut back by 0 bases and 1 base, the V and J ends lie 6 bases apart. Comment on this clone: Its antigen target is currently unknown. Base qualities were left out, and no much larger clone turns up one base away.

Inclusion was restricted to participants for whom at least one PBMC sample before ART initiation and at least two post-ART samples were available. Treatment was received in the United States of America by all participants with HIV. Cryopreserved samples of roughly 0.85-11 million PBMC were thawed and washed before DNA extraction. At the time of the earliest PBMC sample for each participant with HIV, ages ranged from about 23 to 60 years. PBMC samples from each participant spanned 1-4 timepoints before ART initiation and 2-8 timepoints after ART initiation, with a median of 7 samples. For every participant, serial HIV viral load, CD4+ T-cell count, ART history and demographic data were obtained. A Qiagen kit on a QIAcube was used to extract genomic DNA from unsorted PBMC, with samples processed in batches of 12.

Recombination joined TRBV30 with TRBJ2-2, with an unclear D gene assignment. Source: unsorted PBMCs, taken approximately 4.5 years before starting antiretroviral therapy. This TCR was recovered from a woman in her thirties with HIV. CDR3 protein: CAWSVRGNTGELFF. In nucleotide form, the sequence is TGTGCCTGGAGTGTTCGTGGGAACACCGGGGAGCTGTTTTTT.